Sequencing of this TCR beta chain was carried out in a study of blood T cell repertoires in COVID-19. Study context: Specimens from acute and convalescent COVID-19 originated in the United States, Italy and Spain. Sample material is recorded as cDNA or gDNA derived from T cells, B-cell-depleted T cells, or PBMCs.

The CDR3 consists of 13 residues. Trimming shortened V by 2 bases and J by 6 bases, and 11 bases separated the two germline ends. Germline CDR1 and CDR2: GTSNPN and SVGIG (reference sequence). In the authors' methods: The authors estimated nucleated cell counts from reference gene primer amplification. Using immunoSEQ multiplex PCR, the repertoire was profiled, and TCRdb retains in-frame clones only, with some absent. V and J calls and clone size are given by that table; D and trimming were obtained from the DNA. The sample has over 130,000 clones, roughly four fifths seen once; the top ten hold more than 8.5%. This clone was detected only a few times.

The receptor was derived from a woman aged 45-60 years with active or convalescent COVID-19. Sequencing input: peripheral blood. The rearrangement joins TRBV30 to TRBJ1-5; D is perhaps TRBD1 (5 bases). Here the CDR3 reads CAWSPGGGQPQHF. CDR3 coding DNA: TGTGCCTGGAGTCCCGGGGGTGGTCAGCCCCAGCATTTT.